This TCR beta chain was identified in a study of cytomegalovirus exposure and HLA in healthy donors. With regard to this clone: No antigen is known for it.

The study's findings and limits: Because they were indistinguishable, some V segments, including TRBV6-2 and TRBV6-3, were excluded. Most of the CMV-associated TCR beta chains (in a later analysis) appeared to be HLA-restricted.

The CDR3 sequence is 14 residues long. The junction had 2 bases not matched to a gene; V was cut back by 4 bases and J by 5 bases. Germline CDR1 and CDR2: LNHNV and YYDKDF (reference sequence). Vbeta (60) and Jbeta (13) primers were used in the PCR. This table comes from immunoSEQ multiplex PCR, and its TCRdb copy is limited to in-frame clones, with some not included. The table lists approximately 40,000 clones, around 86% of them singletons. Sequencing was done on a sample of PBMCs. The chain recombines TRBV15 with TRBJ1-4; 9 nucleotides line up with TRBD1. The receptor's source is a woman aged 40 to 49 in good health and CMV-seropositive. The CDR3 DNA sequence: TGTGCCACCAGCACCGGACAGGGGAATGAAAAACTGTTTTTT. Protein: CATSTGQGNEKLFF.